The 21 T cell receptor beta chains below come from one sample, sequenced in a study of shared clonotypes between healthy human individuals. Profiled with immunoSEQ multiplex PCR; TCRdb holds only in-frame clones, not every one. The table has some 550,000 clones, around 97% seen once. Sequenced: naive CD4+ T cells sorted from blood. Documented subset: CD45RA+ positively selected. The source of these receptors is a woman in her 30s in good health.

The chain links TRBV19 to TRBJ2-3; D is undetermined. CDR1 LNHDA and CDR2 SQIVND come from the germline V gene (reference sequence). CDR3 size: 12 residues. The ends were cut back, 4 bases at V and 4 bases at J, with 6 bases in the middle. CDR3 residues: CASSTRSDTQYF. In DNA form, the CDR3 reads TGTGCCAGTAGTACCCGGTCAGATACGCAGTATTTT.

This sequence joins TRBV2 and TRBJ1-5; weak D call: TRBD1 (5 bases). CDR1 SNHLY and CDR2 FYNNEI come from the germline V gene. V was clipped by 3 bases and J by 1 base, with 10 bases between them. The length of the CDR3 is 15 residues. The CDR3, as DNA: TGTGCCAGCAGTGATTTTGGGGGGAGCAATCAGCCCCAGCATTTT. The encoded protein is CASSDFGGSNQPQHF.

This clone was recorded once. This chain uses TRBV29-1 with TRBJ2-7; tentatively, D is TRBD2 (5 bases). This CDR3 spans 15 amino acids. The germline V gene encodes CDR1 SQVTM and CDR2 ANQGSEA. Trimming cost V 4 bases and J 2 bases, with 18 bases left between them. The CDR3 region has the DNA TGCAGCGTTGTCCCCCGCGGGTTGTCCACCTACGAGCAGTACTTC. As protein: CSVVPRGLSTYEQYF.

The rearrangement uses TRBV2 and TRBJ2-7; tentative D call: TRBD1 (6 bases). Trimming cost V 5 bases and J 4 bases, with 15 bases left between them. In germline, CDR1 is SNHLY, CDR2 FYNNEI. The length of the CDR3 is 14 residues. In nucleotides, the CDR3 is TGTGCCAGCAGTCAGGCTTGGGGGCCATACGAGCAGTACTTC. It yields the protein CASSQAWGPYEQYF.

The chain joins TRBV4-1 to TRBJ2-1; 12 bases are a match to TRBD2. V dropped 4 bases and J dropped 1; count of bases not matched to a gene: 5. Germline V gives CDR1 MGHRA, CDR2 YSYEKL. This CDR3 spans 17 amino acids. CDR3 nucleotides: TGCGCCAGCAGCCCCCGGACTAGCGGGACTTCCTACAATGAGCAGTTCTTC. This gives the protein CASSPRTSGTSYNEQFF.

V is TRBV11-1 and J is TRBJ2-7; D not resolved. Deletions cut 9 bases from V and 1 base from J, with 13 bases between. Germline V CDR1 and CDR2: SGHAT, FQDESV (reference sequence). The length of the CDR3 is 13 residues. The CDR3 spells CASRAGRSYEQYF. As DNA, the CDR3 is TGTGCCAGTAGGGCTGGCAGATCCTACGAGCAGTACTTC.

Comment on this clone: The sample holds other DNA sequences that translate to the same CDR3. CDR3 amino acids: CASSDRAYEQYF. CDR3 bases: TGTGCCAGCAGTGACAGGGCATACGAGCAGTACTTC. V usage is TRBV2 and J usage is TRBJ2-7; D is perhaps TRBD1 (5 bases). Germline V gene lookup returns CDR1 SNHLY and CDR2 FYNNEI. The CDR3 consists of 12 residues. The V gene lost 3 bases and the J gene lost 4 bases, with 7 bases spanning the gap.

This chain connects TRBV6-6 to TRBJ2-1; 10 bases line up with TRBD2. The CDR3 covers 15 residues. Per germline, CDR1 MNHNY and CDR2 SVGAGI (reference sequence). After removal of 0 bases from V and 6 bases from J, the junction contained 2 bases not matched to a gene. In DNA form, the CDR3 reads TGTGCCAGCAGTTACTCCAGCGGGAGGGCCAATGAGCAGTTCTTC. Translated, it gives CASSYSSGRANEQFF.

The gene calls are TRBV19 and TRBJ1-1, with 8 bases aligning to TRBD1. Germline loops: CDR1 LNHDA, CDR2 SQIVND (reference sequence). With 5 bases clipped from V and 1 base from J, the junction kept 3 bases outside the gene matches. The CDR3 covers 14 residues. Here the CDR3 reads CASSLQGGNTEAFF. The CDR3, as DNA: TGTGCCAGTAGTTTACAGGGGGGGAACACTGAAGCTTTCTTT.

This chain connects TRBV2 to TRBJ1-5, with 7 bases that match TRBD1. Trimming cost V 3 bases and J 11 bases; bases outside gene matches: 10. This CDR3 comprises 14 residues. CDR1 and CDR2 from the germline V gene are SNHLY and FYNNEI. This CDR3 is CASSDQGVRVAQHF. Written as DNA, the CDR3 is TGTGCCAGCAGTGATCAGGGGGTAAGGGTAGCCCAGCATTTT.

The genes are TRBV28 and TRBJ2-5; D might be TRBD1 (6 bases). CDR1 and CDR2 from the germline V gene are MDHEN and SYDVKM. This CDR3 has 14 amino acids. V lost 5 bases and J 5 bases, leaving 15 bases between the germline ends. Here the CDR3 DNA reads TGTGCCAGCAGTGCCACAGGGTCAGGGGAGACCCAGTACTTC. Protein product: CASSATGSGETQYF.

CDR3 bases: TGTGCCAGCGGGGTTCCAGCGGGACGATACAATGAGCAGTTCTTC. Translated, it gives CASGVPAGRYNEQFF. V is TRBV28 and J is TRBJ2-1; the match to TRBD2 covers 7 bases. V was clipped by 8 bases and J by 4 bases; unmatched bases: 11. This CDR3 has 15 residues. Germline V lookup: CDR1 MDHEN, CDR2 SYDVKM.

The CDR3 loop is CATSDDRDRTYEQYF. Written as DNA, the CDR3 is TGTGCCACCAGCGACGATAGGGACAGGACCTACGAGCAGTACTTC. V and J are TRBV15 and TRBJ2-5; 8 bases line up with TRBD1. The J call may be mistaken, given a closer DNA end match to TRBJ2-7. Germline CDR1 LNHNV, CDR2 YYDKDF (reference sequence). The CDR3 loop spans 15 amino acids.

The chain uses TRBV7-8 and TRBJ1-1, with D perhaps matching TRBD1 (6 bases). The CDR3 runs 14 residues. Germline V gene sequence: CDR1 SGHVS, CDR2 FQNEAQ. V was cut by 4 bases and J by 6 bases, with 15 bases left in between. CDR3 sequence reads: CASSSLTGWAEAFF. The CDR3 DNA sequence: TGTGCCAGCAGCTCTCTGACAGGCTGGGCTGAAGCTTTCTTT.

This clone has a handful of counts. The chain has TRBV15 and TRBJ1-2; no reliable D call. The CDR3 extends over 13 amino acids. Trimming took off 0 bases at V and 4 bases at J, with 6 bases between the two ends. CDR1 and CDR2 from the germline V gene are LNHNV and YYDKDF (reference sequence). In DNA form, the CDR3 reads TGTGCCACCAGCAGAGATCGGGTCTATGGCTACACCTTC. Amino acids: CATSRDRVYGYTF.

The chain joins TRBV28 to TRBJ2-2, with D uncertain. From germline, CDR1 is MDHEN and CDR2 SYDVKM. V was clipped by 3 bases and J by 5 bases, with 13 bases between them. This CDR3 region has 15 residues. CDR3 nucleotides: TGTGCCAGCAGTTTCGGTAGGGTGGCAACCGGGGAGCTGTTTTTT. Protein: CASSFGRVATGELFF.

Here the CDR3 DNA reads TGTGCCAGCAGCGACCCCTATCATGAAAAACTGTTTTTT. Its translation is CASSDPYHEKLFF. The J gene is TRBJ1-4, the V gene TRBV11-2; the D is unclear. Trimming pared 5 bases from V and 6 bases from J, leaving 10 bases between. CDR1 and CDR2 (germline): SGHAT, FQNNGV. This CDR3 is built from 13 residues.

This rearrangement joins TRBV10-3 to TRBJ2-1; TRBD2 matches 7 bases. The CDR3 runs 13 residues. Losses at the gene ends were 11 bases for V and 8 bases for J; bases not matched to a gene: 12. The V gene's germline CDR1 is ENHRY and CDR2 SYGVKD. The CDR3 DNA is TGTGCCGGGGGGGGACGCCAGGCGGATGAGCAGTTCTTC. The encoded protein is CAGGGRQADEQFF.

V gene TRBV5-1 combines with J gene TRBJ2-5; D uncertain. Trimming took off 4 bases at V and 6 bases at J, with 13 bases between the two ends. Germline CDR1 and CDR2: SGHRS and YFSETQ. The length of the CDR3 is 13 residues. Here the CDR3 reads CASSRLAGQTQYF. CDR3 bases: TGCGCCAGCAGCCGGCTGGCTGGGCAGACCCAGTACTTC.

On this clone itself: This same CDR3 is encoded by further DNA sequences in the sample. The chain joins TRBV6-1 to TRBJ1-5, with unresolved D. CDR3 length: 13 residues. Germline lookup yields CDR1 MNHNS and CDR2 SASEGT. V lost 0 bases and J 4 bases, leaving 4 bases between the germline ends. CDR3 nucleotide sequence: TGTGCCAGCAGTGAAGCGGGGAATCAGCCCCAGCATTTT. This translates into CASSEAGNQPQHF.

V is TRBV2 and J is TRBJ1-3, with 10 bases identical to TRBD1. V shed 4 bases, J shed 6 bases, and the junction held 6 bases outside the gene matches. Germline V gene lookup returns CDR1 SNHLY and CDR2 FYNNEI. The CDR3 contains 15 residues. The CDR3 DNA reads as TGTGCCAGCAGTGGACAGGGGGCCAGTACAAACACCATATATTTT. Encoded protein: CASSGQGASTNTIYF.